The 15 T cell receptor beta chains below come from one sample, sequenced in a study of early T cells in non-severe SARS-CoV-2 infection. TCRdb ran MiXCR on the 5' RACE reads and lists one entry per CDR3 protein. The sample has 85,000 to 120,000 distinct CDR3 sequences; around 13% are singletons. Sequenced input: whole blood. The receptor source for this set is an adult who was a healthcare worker with PCR-confirmed SARS-CoV-2 infection or an uninfected control (not recorded which).

This clonotype showed up many times. This chain uses TRBV20-1 with TRBJ2-1; perhaps TRBD2 as D (5 bases). V gave up 3 bases and J gave up 7 bases, with 13 bases separating them. The CDR3 runs 13 residues. Germline lookup yields CDR1 DFQATT and CDR2 SNEGSKA (reference sequence). The CDR3 spells CSARWTRRNEQFF. The DNA of the CDR3 is TGCAGTGCTAGGTGGACTCGAAGAAATGAGCAGTTCTTC.

This clonotype was observed at least ten times. This chain connects TRBV12-3 or TRBV12-4 to TRBJ2-1; D call uncertain. V shed 1 base and J shed 0 bases, with 7 bases lying between them. CDR3 length: 15 residues. The CDR3, as DNA: TGTGCCAGCAGTTTAGGCGTGAGCTCCTACAATGAGCAGTTCTTC. Its protein product is CASSLGVSSYNEQFF.

This clonotype appeared many times. The gene calls are TRBV20-1 and TRBJ2-4, with 8 nucleotides matching TRBD1. CDR1 is DFQATT and CDR2 is SNEGSKA in the germline V gene (reference sequence). There are 13 residues in the CDR3. V was pared by 6 bases and J by 7 bases, with 8 bases of the junction left unmatched. CDR3 region: CSAPPGGWNIQYF. The CDR3, as DNA: TGCAGTGCGCCCCCAGGGGGCTGGAACATTCAGTACTTC.

This clonotype was seen at least ten times. This rearrangement joins TRBV28 to TRBJ2-3; the D gene is possibly TRBD1 (5 bases). The V gene lost 4 bases and the J gene lost 4 bases, with 9 bases spanning the gap. The CDR3 has 13 residues. Per the germline V gene, CDR1 is MDHEN and CDR2 is SYDVKM. CDR3 sequence reads: CASSWTRADTQYF. The CDR3 bases are TGTGCCAGCAGTTGGACAAGGGCAGATACGCAGTATTTT.

This clonotype showed up many times. CDR3 nucleotide sequence: TGTGCCAGCAGTGAGCGAAATTCCTACGAGCAGTACTTC. It encodes CASSERNSYEQYF. V is TRBV2 and J is TRBJ2-7; D is unclear. Germline V lookup: CDR1 SNHLY, CDR2 FYNNEI. The V gene lost 3 bases and the J gene lost 1 base, with 7 bases spanning the gap. CDR3 length equals 13 residues.

In its sample, this clonotype was seen a few times. The chain joins TRBV29-1 to TRBJ1-2; D gene unclear. V lost 4 bases and J lost 12, with 15 bases in between. CDR1 and CDR2 (germline): SQVTM, ANQGSEA. CDR3 length: 11 amino acids. Here the CDR3 DNA reads TGCAGCGTTGTCAGCGGGAGTTTTCACACCTTC. Protein product: CSVVSGSFHTF.

This clonotype was detected a few times. The CDR3 protein is CASSPRGAGNTIYF. The CDR3 coding sequence is TGTGCCAGCAGCCCCCGAGGAGCTGGAAACACCATATATTTT. The chain has TRBV11-2 and TRBJ1-3; D call uncertain. Germline CDR1 SGHAT, CDR2 FQNNGV. V lost 5 bases to trimming and J lost 2 bases, with 10 bases between them. The CDR3 sequence is 14 residues long.

Many counts were recorded for this clonotype. This sequence joins TRBV11-2 and TRBJ1-1; D ambiguous. Trimming removed 4 bases at V and 1 base at J, with 16 bases between. The CDR3 has 16 residues. Germline loops: CDR1 SGHAT, CDR2 FQNNGV. The DNA of the CDR3 is TGTGCCAGCAGCTCCCCTGCCGAGAACGGGAACACTGAAGCTTTCTTT. Protein: CASSSPAENGNTEAFF.

This clonotype showed up many times. The chain couples TRBV29-1 to TRBJ2-5; the match to TRBD2 covers 13 bases. With 7 bases clipped from V and 4 bases from J, the junction kept 6 bases outside the gene matches. Germline CDR1 SQVTM, CDR2 ANQGSEA. This CDR3 has 14 residues. The CDR3 here is CSAGLAGLGETQYF. The DNA for the CDR3 is TGCAGCGCGGGACTAGCGGGACTGGGAGAGACCCAGTACTTC.

This chain connects TRBV12-3 or TRBV12-4 to TRBJ2-7; D is perhaps TRBD1 (6 bases). The CDR3 runs 13 residues. Trimming cost V 5 bases and J 5 bases, with 13 bases left between them. For the CDR3, the DNA is TGTGCCAGCAGTACAGGGTCGGGCCACGAGCAGTACTTC. Its protein product is CASSTGSGHEQYF.

This clonotype was seen many times. The chain has TRBV12-3 or TRBV12-4 and TRBJ1-5; 9 positions match TRBD1. The CDR3 contains 15 residues. V shed 5 bases, J shed 2 bases, and the junction held 4 bases outside the gene matches. The CDR3 region is CASSVTGGRNQPQHF. The CDR3, as DNA: TGTGCCAGCAGTGTAACAGGGGGCCGCAATCAGCCCCAGCATTTT.

Ten or more counts support this clonotype. The gene calls are TRBV25-1 and TRBJ2-7; 14 nucleotides align to TRBD2. The CDR3 spans 14 residues. Trimming removed 6 bases from V and 2 bases from J; junction bases left unmatched: 0. The germline gives CDR1 MGHDK, CDR2 SYGVNS. This CDR3 is CASRGLAGAYEQYF. The DNA for the CDR3 is TGTGCCAGCAGGGGACTAGCGGGAGCCTACGAGCAGTACTTC.

This clonotype was observed a few times. The chain has TRBV20-1 and TRBJ2-5, with D uncertain. Germline V lookup: CDR1 DFQATT, CDR2 SNEGSKA (reference sequence). V was cut by 3 bases and J by 4 bases, with 21 bases left in between. The CDR3 covers 16 residues. The CDR3 bases are TGCAGTGCTAGCGACCCAGAACGAGTGCCGTCAGAGACCCAGTACTTC. Its protein product is CSASDPERVPSETQYF.

Ten or more counts support this clonotype. The chain is built from TRBV28 and TRBJ2-5, with no clear D. Germline assignment: CDR1 MDHEN and CDR2 SYDVKM. V lost 4 bases, J lost 3 bases, and 3 bases lay in between. The CDR3 loop spans 11 amino acids. CDR3 in amino acids: CASSSEETQYF. The CDR3 nucleotides are TGTGCCAGCAGTTCGGAAGAGACCCAGTACTTC.

The chain has TRBV7-2 and TRBJ2-1; TRBD2 matches 7 bases. CDR1 SGHTA and CDR2 FQGNSA come from the germline V gene. The V segment lost 4 bases and the J segment 8 bases; nucleotides outside the gene matches: 8. The CDR3 is 14 amino acids. The CDR3 region is CASSSPQLAYEQFF. CDR3 sequence (DNA): TGTGCCAGCAGCTCCCCCCAACTAGCGTATGAGCAGTTCTTC.